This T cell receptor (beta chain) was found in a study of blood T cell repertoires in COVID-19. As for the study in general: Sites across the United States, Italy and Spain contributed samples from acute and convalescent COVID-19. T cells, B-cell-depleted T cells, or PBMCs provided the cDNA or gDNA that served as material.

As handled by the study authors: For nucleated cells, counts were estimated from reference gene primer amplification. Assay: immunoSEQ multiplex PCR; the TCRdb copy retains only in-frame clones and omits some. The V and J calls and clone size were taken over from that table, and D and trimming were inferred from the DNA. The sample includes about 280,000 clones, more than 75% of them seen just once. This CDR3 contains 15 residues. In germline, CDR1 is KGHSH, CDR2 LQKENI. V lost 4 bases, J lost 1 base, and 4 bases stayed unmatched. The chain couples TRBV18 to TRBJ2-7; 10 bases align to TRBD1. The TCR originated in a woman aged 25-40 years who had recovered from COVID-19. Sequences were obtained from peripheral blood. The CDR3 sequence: CASSLPGQGSYEQYF. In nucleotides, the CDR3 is TGTGCCAGCTCACTTCCGGGACAGGGGTCCTACGAGCAGTACTTC.